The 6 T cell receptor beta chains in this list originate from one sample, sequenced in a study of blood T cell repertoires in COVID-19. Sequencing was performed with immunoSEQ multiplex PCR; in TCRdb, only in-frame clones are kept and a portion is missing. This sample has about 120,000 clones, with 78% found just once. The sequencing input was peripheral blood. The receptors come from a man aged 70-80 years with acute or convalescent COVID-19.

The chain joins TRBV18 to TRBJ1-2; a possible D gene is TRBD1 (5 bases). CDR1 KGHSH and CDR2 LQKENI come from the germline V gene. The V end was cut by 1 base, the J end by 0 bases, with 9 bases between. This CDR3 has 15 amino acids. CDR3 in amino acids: CASSPRREPNYGYTF. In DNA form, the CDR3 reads TGTGCCAGCTCACCACGCAGGGAACCTAACTATGGCTACACCTTC.

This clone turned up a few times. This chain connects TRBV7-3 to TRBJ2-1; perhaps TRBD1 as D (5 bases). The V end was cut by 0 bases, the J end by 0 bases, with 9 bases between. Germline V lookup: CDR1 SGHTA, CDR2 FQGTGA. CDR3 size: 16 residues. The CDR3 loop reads CASSLTQGSSYNEQFF. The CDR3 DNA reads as TGTGCCAGCAGCTTAACGCAGGGAAGCTCCTACAATGAGCAGTTCTTC.

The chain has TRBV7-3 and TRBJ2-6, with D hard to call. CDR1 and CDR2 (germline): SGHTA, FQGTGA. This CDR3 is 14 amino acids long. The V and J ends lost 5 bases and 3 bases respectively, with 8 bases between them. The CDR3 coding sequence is TGTGCCAGCAGCCCCAATGTTGGGGCCAACGTCCTGACTTTC. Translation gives CASSPNVGANVLTF.

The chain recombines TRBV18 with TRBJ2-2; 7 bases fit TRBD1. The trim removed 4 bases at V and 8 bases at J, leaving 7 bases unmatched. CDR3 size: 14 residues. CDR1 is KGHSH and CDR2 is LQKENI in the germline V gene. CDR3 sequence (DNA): TGTGCCAGCTCACGGGGACAGCAGACTGGGGAGCTGTTTTTT. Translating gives CASSRGQQTGELFF. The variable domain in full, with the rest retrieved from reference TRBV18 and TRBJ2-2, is NAGVMQNPRHLVRRRGQEARLRCSPMKGHSHVYWYRQLPEEGLKFMVYLQKENIIDESGMPKERFSAEFPKEGPSILRIQQVVRGDSAAYFCASSRGQQTGELFFGEGSRLTVL.

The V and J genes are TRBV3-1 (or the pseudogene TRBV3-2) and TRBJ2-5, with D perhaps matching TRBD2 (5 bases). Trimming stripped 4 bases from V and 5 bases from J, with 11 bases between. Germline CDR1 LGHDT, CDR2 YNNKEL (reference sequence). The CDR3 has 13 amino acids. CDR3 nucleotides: TGTGCCAGCAGCCCGAGGACGGGGGAGACCCAGTACTTC. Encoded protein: CASSPRTGETQYF.

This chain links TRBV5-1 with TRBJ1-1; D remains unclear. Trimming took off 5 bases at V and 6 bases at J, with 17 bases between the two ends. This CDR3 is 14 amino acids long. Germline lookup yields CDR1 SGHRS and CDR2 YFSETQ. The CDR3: CASRYGEDRAEAFF. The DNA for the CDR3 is TGCGCCAGCAGATACGGGGAGGATCGAGCTGAAGCTTTCTTT.